This T cell receptor (beta chain) was observed in a study of blood T cell repertoires in COVID-19. Sequencing used immunoSEQ multiplex PCR; TCRdb keeps in-frame clones, though not all of them. The repertoire holds roughly 350,000 clones, with about 88% as singletons. The CDR3 consists of 15 residues. The germline CDR1 and CDR2 sequences are LNHDA and SQIVND (reference sequence). V shed 5 bases and J 2 bases; nucleotides not matched to a gene: 5. The sequence was collected from a woman in her 70s with COVID-19, enrolled during active disease. Sequences were obtained from peripheral blood. The rearrangement joins TRBV19 to TRBJ2-1, with 8 positions matching TRBD2. This chain's CDR3 is CASSVRGGTYNEQFF. As DNA, the CDR3 is TGTGCCAGTAGTGTCCGGGGGGGGACCTACAATGAGCAGTTCTTC.